This T cell receptor (beta chain) was sequenced during a study of neurological immune-mediated disorders (dated by TCRdb to about 2019). For the wider study: Peripheral blood TCR-beta repertoires from patients with HTLV-I-associated myelopathy (HAM/TSP), patients with multiple sclerosis, and healthy controls were compared in the study using UMI-based sequencing. The 85 to 110 TCR-beta libraries included longitudinal samples, technical triplicates and paired sorted CD4+ and CD8+ T-cell subsets alongside PBMC samples. Of the approximately 66 subjects in the cohort, some 14 were HAM/TSP patients, some 35 were multiple sclerosis patients, and approximately 20 were healthy controls. Overall study outcomes, separate from this receptor: The highest TCR clonal expansion was observed in HAM/TSP patients, whereas the lowest was observed in MS patients, even when compared with healthy controls. Expanded clones from different subjects shared no identical CDR3 amino acid sequences, which suggests that TCR-beta repertoires were private in all groups.

This clonotype was observed many times. Its target antigen remains unknown. No qualities accompany the bases; no much larger clone lies one base away. To synthesize cDNA, template-switch 5'RACE was performed with a primer carrying a 10-nucleotide random unique molecular identifier so that each TCR transcript was tagged. Every sequencing run yielded over 160 million TCR-beta sequences covering 15-18 subjects. The RNeasy kit was used for extraction of total RNA. The KAPA Real-time Library Amplification kit was used to amplify TCR-beta VDJ regions with primers for the TCR constant region and the 5'RACE anchor. Sample indexes and Illumina adaptors were added in a first PCR, and a second PCR then increased library yield. After purification with Ampure beads, the TCR product of roughly 650 bp was size-selected on a 2% E-gel SizeSelection system. Library quality was checked on a Bioanalyzer, concentration was measured with Qubit, and libraries were quantified with the Kapa Library Quantification kit before pooling. An Illumina HiSeq 2500 was used to sequence the libraries paired-end at 2 x 150 bp. To increase sequence diversity, roughly 24-31% phiX was spiked into each library pool. The source study handled its data this way. Quality-filtered reads were processed with the UMI-based MiGEC pipeline, which removed over 85% of raw TCR sequences during error correction. VDJ genes were aligned to IMGT germline references, and each clonotype was defined by a unique CDR3 amino acid sequence together with V-J genes. Clonal expansion, Shannon diversity and CDR3 relatedness (CalcPairwiseDistances, ClusterSamples) were evaluated with VDJtools, and phylogenetic trees were built with CLCbio workbench. A clone was classed as expanded if it had 8 or more unique UMIs, a cutoff based on coefficient-of-variation modelling across technical triplicates. TCRdb's own reprocessing of the public reads used fastp at Q25 and MiXCR and kept productive beta chains. Every entry covers one CDR3 protein and lists the most common genes and DNA from its rows. Here the V and J calls rest on TCRdb's processing, not on the authors' analysis. The sample table shows 39,000 or so distinct CDR3 sequences, and more than 4.5% are seen once. The top ten clonotypes cover 7% to 9.5% of the sample.

Healthy controls were blood bank volunteers in Maryland, USA. For sorted-subset TCR libraries, 850,000 to 1,000,000 sorted CD4+ or CD8+ T cells were used. Peripheral blood was subjected to Ficoll-Hypaque density gradient centrifugation to isolate PBMCs, which were then cryopreserved in liquid nitrogen. The study also sequenced paired sorted CD4+ and CD8+ subsets from healthy controls, HAM/TSP patients and MS patients. V is cut back by 7 bases and J by 1 base, with 6 bases in the junction unmatched. Counted from cysteine to phenylalanine, this CDR3 has 15 amino acids. Kept here is only the CDR3 DNA, which spans 45 bases and is read in frame from base 1. The germline V gene provides CDR1 MNHEY and CDR2 SVGAGI.

Recombination joined TRBV6-5 with TRBJ2-3, with 9 bases aligning to TRBD2. The sequence derives from a man younger than 35 in good health. The sample comprised CD4+ T cells from blood. The CDR3 region: CASTRGGGGTDTQYF. The DNA reads TGTGCCAGCACTCGCGGGGGGGGAGGCACAGATACGCAGTATTTT.